A single sample is the source of the 28 T cell receptor beta chains below, sequenced in a study of CD8 T cells in ankylosing spondylitis. From the 5' RACE reads, TCRdb called clonotypes with MiXCR, one entry per CDR3 protein. The data contain about 400,000 distinct CDR3 sequences, around 20% of them singletons. What was sequenced was blood, either unsorted or a sorted T cell fraction (not recorded which). These receptors were collected from a male donor with ankylosing spondylitis or in good health (not recorded which).

The gene calls are TRBV12-3 or TRBV12-4 and TRBJ2-5, with a possible D match to TRBD1 (6 bases). V shed 6 bases and J shed 3 bases, with 11 bases lying between them. This CDR3 region has 13 residues. The CDR3 DNA reads TGTGCCAGCAGGGGACGGACAGAAGAGACCCAGTACTTC. Protein sequence: CASRGRTEETQYF.

The chain is built from TRBV6-5 and TRBJ2-5; either TRBD1 or TRBD2 may fit D (5 bases each). CDR1 and CDR2 from the germline V gene are MNHEY and SVGAGI. The CDR3 contains 14 residues. V was shortened by 2 bases and J by 9 bases, with 16 bases between the two germline ends. This CDR3 is CASSYGTLAPAQYF. Here the CDR3 DNA reads TGTGCCAGCAGTTACGGGACCTTAGCCCCGGCCCAGTACTTC.

The V and J genes are TRBV7-9 and TRBJ2-5, with a tentative D call TRBD1 (6 bases). The germline CDR1 and CDR2 sequences are SEHNR and FQNEAQ (reference sequence). The CDR3 length is 15 residues. Between the trimmed V and J ends, which lost 1 base and 0 bases, there was a span of 9 bases. CDR3 protein: CASSLDTGNQETQYF. CDR3 DNA sequence: TGTGCCAGCAGCTTAGATACAGGGAACCAAGAGACCCAGTACTTC.

This chain uses TRBV5-1 with TRBJ2-1, with no clear D. V gave up 4 bases and J gave up 0 bases, with 14 bases separating them. The CDR3 spans 16 residues. The germline gives CDR1 SGHRS, CDR2 YFSETQ. CDR3 nucleotides: TGCGCCAGCAGCCCGTCCCCTACGAGCTCCTACAATGAGCAGTTCTTC. It is translated as CASSPSPTSSYNEQFF. Together with reference TRBV5-1 and TRBJ2-1, the CDR3 gives the full variable domain: KAGVTQTPRYLIKTRGQQVTLSCSPISGHRSVSWYQQTPGQGLQFLFEYFSETQRNKGNFPGRFSGRQFSNSRSEMNVSTLELGDSALYLCASSPSPTSSYNEQFFGPGTRLTVL.

This clonotype has a handful of counts. The V gene is TRBV12-3 or TRBV12-4, the J gene TRBJ2-1; TRBD1 matches at 11 bases. J lost 6 bases, V lost 4 bases, and 8 bases had no gene match. The CDR3 loop spans 16 amino acids. The CDR3 sequence: CASSWGGQGVFNEQFF. The CDR3, as DNA: TGTGCCAGCAGTTGGGGGGGACAGGGGGTTTTCAATGAGCAGTTCTTC.

This chain uses TRBV7-9 with TRBJ2-2; possibly TRBD2 for D (5 bases). The V and J ends lost 3 bases and 6 bases respectively, with 14 bases between them. CDR1 and CDR2 from the germline V gene are SEHNR and FQNEAQ (reference sequence). This CDR3 has 15 residues. The CDR3 spells CASSLAGPRPGELFF. CDR3 in DNA: TGTGCCAGCAGCTTGGCGGGCCCTCGCCCCGGGGAGCTGTTTTTT.

V and J are TRBV10-3 and TRBJ1-5, with D possibly matching TRBD1 (5 bases). The germline V gene has CDR1 ENHRY and CDR2 SYGVKD. Trimming took off 10 bases at V and 4 bases at J, with 11 bases between the two ends. There are 12 residues in the CDR3. The CDR3 region is CASRDLNQPQHF. The CDR3 DNA is TGTGCCAGCCGGGACCTAAATCAGCCCCAGCATTTT.

The rearrangement uses TRBV29-1 and TRBJ2-5; 11 bases line up with TRBD2. V was pared by 2 bases and J by 3 bases, with 2 bases of the junction left unmatched. The CDR3 contains 14 residues. CDR1 is SQVTM and CDR2 is ANQGSEA in the germline V gene. CDR3 DNA: TGCAGCGTTGAACTAGCGGGGGGCGAAGAGACCCAGTACTTC. Protein sequence: CSVELAGGEETQYF.

The chain uses TRBV6-1 and TRBJ1-2; D unclear. Trimming pared 7 bases from V and 4 bases from J, leaving 16 bases between. Per the germline V gene, CDR1 is MNHNS and CDR2 is SASEGT. The CDR3 contains 14 residues. CDR3: CASTTVRAGYGYTF. The CDR3 DNA reads TGTGCCAGCACGACGGTACGGGCGGGCTATGGCTACACCTTC.

The genes are TRBV10-2 and TRBJ2-1; TRBD1 is a possible D gene (5 bases). The germline gives CDR1 WSHSY, CDR2 SAAADI. There are 13 residues in the CDR3. V gave up 10 bases and J gave up 6 bases, with 16 bases separating them. For the CDR3, the DNA is TGCGCCACGGACACCTACGTTGGCAATGAGCAGTTCTTC. Encoded protein: CATDTYVGNEQFF.

The chain is built from TRBV12-3 or TRBV12-4 and TRBJ2-5; 11 bases map to TRBD2. The CDR3 totals 14 residues. Trimming removed 7 bases from V and 4 bases from J; junction bases left unmatched: 5. The CDR3 DNA sequence: TGTGCCAGCAAAATAGCGGGGGGGCGAGAGACCCAGTACTTC. Its protein product is CASKIAGGRETQYF.

This clonotype appeared a few times. The chain uses TRBV20-1 and TRBJ1-1; D is unclear. The V gene's germline CDR1 is DFQATT and CDR2 SNEGSKA (reference sequence). The CDR3 totals 13 residues. Trimming pared 0 bases from V and 2 bases from J, leaving 7 bases between. CDR3 region: CSARDGGNTEAFF. CDR3 DNA sequence: TGCAGTGCTAGAGATGGCGGTAACACTGAAGCTTTCTTT.

Details on this clonotype: Relative to the germline gene, one junction end is altered; a read error may explain this. V and J are TRBV7-9 and TRBJ2-5; possibly TRBD2 for D (5 bases). The CDR3 is 10 residues long. Germline CDR1 and CDR2: SEHNR and FQNEAQ (reference sequence). CDR3 sequence reads: CASSLDSARW. DNA for the CDR3: TGTGCCAGCAGCTTGGACTCCGCACGGTGG.

This clonotype was observed a handful of times. J is TRBJ2-1 and V is TRBV19, with 8 bases aligning to TRBD2. The CDR3 has 17 residues. Trimming cost V 0 bases and J 2 bases; bases outside gene matches: 6. Germline CDR1 LNHDA, CDR2 SQIVND (reference sequence). The CDR3: CASSIDLAGGPYNEQFF. The DNA for the CDR3 is TGTGCCAGTAGTATAGATCTGGCGGGGGGACCCTACAATGAGCAGTTCTTC.

The table lists this clonotype with many counts. The chain recombines TRBV25-1 with TRBJ2-7; D assignment may be TRBD1 or TRBD2 (7 bases each). Germline values: CDR1 MGHDK, CDR2 SYGVNS. Trimming took 0 bases from V and 2 from J, leaving 11 bases between them. There are 15 residues in the CDR3. The CDR3 DNA reads as TGTGCCAGCAGTGAATATCCAGGGGGGGCCTACGAGCAGTACTTC. This gives the protein CASSEYPGGAYEQYF.

This clonotype has only a few counts. The gene calls are TRBV21-1 and TRBJ1-2; TRBD1, the D gene given by the table, was not confirmed from the DNA. TRBV21-1 counts as a pseudogene. The CDR3 spans 13 residues. The CDR3, as DNA: TGTGCCAGCAGCGCAGGGATTTACTATGGCTACACCTTC. It yields the protein CASSAGIYYGYTF.

This clonotype was seen a few times. The gene calls are TRBV2 and TRBJ2-7; weak D call: TRBD2 (5 bases). The CDR3 covers 14 residues. Trimming stripped 10 bases from V and 4 bases from J, with 20 bases between. The germline CDR1 and CDR2 sequences are SNHLY and FYNNEI. The CDR3 DNA sequence: TGTGCCACCACAAACGGGGTCTCGAATTACGAGCAGTACTTC. Translating gives CATTNGVSNYEQYF.

V is TRBV14 and J is TRBJ2-7; possibly TRBD2 for D (5 bases). Trimming removed 6 bases from V and 7 bases from J, with 16 bases in between. Germline V lookup: CDR1 SGHDN, CDR2 FVKESK. There are 13 residues in the CDR3. The CDR3 bases are TGTGCCAGCAGTCCTCCGGATCGGGGAGAGCAGTACTTC. Encoded protein: CASSPPDRGEQYF.

The J gene is TRBJ2-5, the V gene TRBV4-2, with 15 bases identical to TRBD2. V lost 4 bases and J lost 3; bases outside the gene matches: 3. This CDR3 spans 16 amino acids. Germline CDR1 and CDR2: LGHNA and YNFKEQ. The CDR3 here is CASSPWTSGGEETQYF. The CDR3, as DNA: TGTGCCAGCAGCCCTTGGACTAGCGGGGGGGAAGAGACCCAGTACTTC.

This clonotype was seen more than once but under ten times. V gene TRBV12-3 or TRBV12-4 combines with J gene TRBJ1-6; TRBD1 agrees at 7 bases. The CDR3 consists of 14 residues. The junction had 8 bases not matched to a gene; V was cut back by 7 bases and J by 8 bases. CDR3 loop: CASIAGTADSPLHF. As DNA, the CDR3 is TGTGCCAGCATAGCCGGGACAGCAGATTCACCCCTCCACTTT.

This clonotype came up a few times. The V and J genes are TRBV7-9 and TRBJ2-7; maybe TRBD1 (5 bases). Per the germline V gene, CDR1 is SEHNR and CDR2 is FQNEAQ (reference sequence). The V end was cut by 5 bases, the J end by 1 base, with 12 bases between. There are 14 residues in the CDR3. The CDR3 protein is CASSPLTASYEQYF. CDR3 DNA: TGTGCCAGCAGCCCTTTGACAGCTTCCTACGAGCAGTACTTC.

This clonotype has just a few counts. V usage is TRBV11-2 and J usage is TRBJ1-1; 7 bases fit TRBD1. The J segment lost 2 bases and the V segment lost 4 bases, leaving 7 bases of the junction unmatched. The V gene's germline CDR1 is SGHAT and CDR2 FQNNGV. This CDR3 has 15 amino acids. The CDR3 nucleotides are TGTGCCAGCAGCTCCCGGGACAGTTATAACACTGAAGCTTTCTTT. Protein: CASSSRDSYNTEAFF.

This chain uses TRBV28 with TRBJ2-1; the match to TRBD1 covers 9 bases. The length of the CDR3 is 16 residues. Germline V lookup: CDR1 MDHEN, CDR2 SYDVKM. J was trimmed by 4 bases and V by 3 bases; bases with no gene match: 7. CDR3: CASSLEQGAPYNEQFF. Here the CDR3 DNA reads TGTGCCAGCAGTTTGGAACAGGGGGCCCCGTACAATGAGCAGTTCTTC. The full variable domain, completed using reference TRBV28 and TRBJ2-1, is DVKVTQSSRYLVKRTGEKVFLECVQDMDHENMFWYRQDPGLGLRLIYFSYDVKMKEKGDIPEGYSVSREKKERFSLILESASTNQTSMYLCASSLEQGAPYNEQFFGPGTRLTVL.

V and J are TRBV20-1 and TRBJ1-2; no reliable D call. CDR1 is DFQATT, CDR2 SNEGSKA, per germline (reference sequence). CDR3 size: 13 residues. V shed 5 bases and J shed 8 bases, with 18 bases lying between them. This CDR3 reads CSARSTENFGYTF. CDR3 in DNA: TGCAGTGCTCGCTCGACGGAGAACTTCGGCTACACCTTC.

This clonotype was seen only a few times. The rearrangement uses TRBV7-9 and TRBJ1-2; D gene unclear. Trimming removed 5 bases at V and 3 bases at J, with 7 bases between. Germline V gives CDR1 SEHNR, CDR2 FQNEAQ (reference sequence). The CDR3 runs to 12 residues. Here the CDR3 DNA reads TGTGCCAGCAGCGAAGGATACTATGGCTACACCTTC. Encoded protein: CASSEGYYGYTF.

This clonotype showed up just a few times. This chain connects TRBV2 to TRBJ2-7; D is unresolved. CDR1 and CDR2 from the germline V gene are SNHLY and FYNNEI. V was pared by 7 bases and J by 3 bases, with 13 bases between. The CDR3 totals 13 residues. The CDR3 reads CASNPSGVYEQYF. DNA of the CDR3: TGTGCCAGCAATCCCTCCGGTGTCTACGAGCAGTACTTC. Drawing the rest from reference TRBV2 and TRBJ2-7, the complete variable domain is EPEVTQTPSHQVTQMGQEVILRCVPISNHLYFYWYRQILGQKVEFLVSFYNNEISEKSEIFDDQFSVERPDGSNFTLKIRSTKLEDSAMYFCASNPSGVYEQYFGPGTRLTVT.

This rearrangement joins TRBV5-1 to TRBJ2-3, with 8 bases identical to TRBD2. Losses at the gene ends were 3 bases for V and 5 bases for J; bases not matched to a gene: 20. This CDR3 has 19 residues. Germline-derived CDR1 and CDR2 are SGHRS and YFSETQ. CDR3 in DNA: TGCGCCAGCAGCTCCCCCGGGTCCCTCGCGGGGGGTTGGGAAGATACGCAGTATTTT. Protein product: CASSSPGSLAGGWEDTQYF.

This clonotype has just a few counts. CDR3 bases: TGTGCCAGCAGATCTGGGGTAAATACGCAGTATTTT. It yields the protein CASRSGVNTQYF. The chain has TRBV11-2 and TRBJ2-3; no clear D. Trimming left V 6 bases short and J 7 bases short, with 11 bases between. The germline gives CDR1 SGHAT, CDR2 FQNNGV. CDR3 length equals 12 residues.